This T cell receptor (beta chain) appears in the sequencing data of a study of T cell responses to AZD1222 COVID-19 vaccine. Between the trimmed V and J ends, which lost 7 bases and 7 bases, there was a span of 19 bases. There are 14 residues in the CDR3. The V gene's germline CDR1 is MNHEY and CDR2 SVGAGI. The table came from immunoSEQ multiplex PCR; TCRdb's copy has only in-frame clones and leaves some out. Of approximately 19,000 clones in the sample, roughly 79% are singletons; the top ten hold over 20%. For this clone: Its cognate antigen is unknown.

Study outcomes and limitations: Across the whole spike, CD4 TCRs peaked at regions 160-218 and 743-854. Following two doses of AZD1222, Spike-specific TCR breadth and depth rose. Per reports, nearly half of all spike-specific TCRs target regions that are unmutated in variants. Females made up more of the donors, who were largely white British, and clonal diversity may have come out too low.

Material: peripheral blood, obtained 28 days after the second AZD1222 dose. The clonotype was recovered from an adult who received the AZD1222 COVID-19 vaccine. This sequence joins TRBV6-5 and TRBJ1-2; D is ambiguous. CDR3 bases: TGTGCCAGCACCAATTCTCTCCTCGGACCTGGCTACACCTTC. It encodes CASTNSLLGPGYTF.